The entry that follows covers one T cell receptor (beta chain) sequence. Produced via immunoSEQ multiplex PCR; TCRdb's table is partial and in-frame only. The table includes 170,000 or so clones, approximately 78% detected once. All enrollees were about 18 to 100 years old and from about 24 US areas. Cohorts were based on clinical histories the participants reported. These data are taken from a study of blood T cell repertoires in COVID-19. Germline V gene sequence: CDR1 LNHNV, CDR2 YYDKDF (reference sequence). The trim removed 4 bases at V and 4 bases at J, leaving 5 bases unmatched. The CDR3 totals 15 residues.

This sequence was found in a woman in her 50s who had recovered from COVID-19. The J gene is TRBJ2-2, the V gene TRBV15; 8 nucleotides agree with TRBD1. Sequenced sample: PBMCs or T cells enriched from blood (not recorded which). The CDR3 sequence is CATSTRTGRTGELFF. DNA for the CDR3: TGTGCCACCAGCACAAGGACAGGGCGCACCGGGGAGCTGTTTTTT.